Below are 5 T cell receptor beta chains sequenced from a single sample in a study of blood T cells in healthy people across ages. Through a sample-barcoded 5' primer and a J-beta primer mix, a second PCR was run for roughly 6 to 11 cycles. A single record per CDR3 protein comes from TCRdb applying MiXCR to the 5' RACE reads. Of some 1.4 million distinct CDR3 sequences in the sample, roughly 45% are singletons; the top ten hold approximately 7.9%. The sample taken for sequencing was blood. The receptor source for this set is a woman in her late teens or twenties in good health.

This sequence joins TRBV18 and TRBJ2-1, with D perhaps TRBD2 (6 bases). Trimming left V 3 bases short and J 12 bases short, with 18 bases between. The germline gives CDR1 KGHSH, CDR2 LQKENI. The CDR3 length is 14 residues. This chain's CDR3 is CASSPPGLERGQFF. CDR3 DNA: TGTGCCAGCTCACCTCCGGGACTCGAAAGGGGGCAGTTCTTC. Full variable domain (missing parts from reference TRBV18 and TRBJ2-1): NAGVMQNPRHLVRRRGQEARLRCSPMKGHSHVYWYRQLPEEGLKFMVYLQKENIIDESGMPKERFSAEFPKEGPSILRIQQVVRGDSAAYFCASSPPGLERGQFFGPGTRLTVL.

Written as DNA, the CDR3 is TGTGCCAGCTCACCACTCCGGACAGGAAACTATGGCTACACCTTC. Its protein product is CASSPLRTGNYGYTF. V usage is TRBV18 and J usage is TRBJ1-2; TRBD1 agrees at 7 bases. The CDR3 length is 15 residues. Per the germline V gene, CDR1 is KGHSH and CDR2 is LQKENI. Trimming removed 1 base from V and 2 bases from J; junction bases left unmatched: 4. Variable domain in full (rest from reference TRBV18 and TRBJ1-2): NAGVMQNPRHLVRRRGQEARLRCSPMKGHSHVYWYRQLPEEGLKFMVYLQKENIIDESGMPKERFSAEFPKEGPSILRIQQVVRGDSAAYFCASSPLRTGNYGYTFGSGTRLTVV.

This clonotype was detected a few times. J is TRBJ2-1 and V is TRBV12-3 or TRBV12-4; 12 nucleotides agree with TRBD2. The CDR3 extends over 16 amino acids. The V segment lost 6 bases and the J segment 1 base; nucleotides outside the gene matches: 4. The CDR3 DNA sequence: TGTGCCAGCAGCCGACTAGCGGGAGTGTCCTACAATGAGCAGTTCTTC. Its protein product is CASSRLAGVSYNEQFF.

The chain employs TRBV15 and TRBJ1-4; D remains ambiguous. Germline V gene sequence: CDR1 LNHNV, CDR2 YYDKDF (reference sequence). V was pared by 1 base and J by 0 bases, with 6 bases between. The CDR3 has 15 amino acids. The CDR3 reads CATSRGKSTNEKLFF. In DNA, the CDR3 is TGTGCCACCAGCAGAGGAAAGTCAACTAATGAAAAACTGTTTTTT.

This clonotype appeared a few times. Here the CDR3 reads CASSEGGQGGDEQFF. The CDR3 bases are TGTGCCAGCAGTGAGGGGGGACAGGGAGGAGATGAGCAGTTCTTC. This chain uses TRBV6-4 with TRBJ2-1; 9 positions match TRBD1. The CDR3 runs to 15 residues. The J segment lost 8 bases and the V segment lost 3 bases, leaving 8 bases of the junction unmatched. CDR1 is MRHNA and CDR2 is SNTAGT in the germline V gene.